What follows are 29 T cell receptor delta chains derived from one specimen sequenced in a study of gamma-delta T cells after stem cell transplantation. TCRdb re-called clones from the RT-PCR reads using CATT. The sample has thousands of delta-chain clones, around 2% seen once. Input material: gamma-delta T cells. Source of these receptors: a human donor. It is not recorded whose cells these are; they may come from a transplant donor.

This clone was seen a handful of times. A far larger clone is one base from this, pointing to a likely read error. This CDR3 is also generated by other DNA sequences in the sample. The chain has TRDV2 and TRDJ1; D is possibly TRDD3 (5 bases). V lost 4 bases and J lost 7, with 18 bases in between. The CDR3 runs 14 residues. CDR1 GEAIGNYY and CDR2 EKD come from the germline V gene. CDR3 nucleotide sequence: TGTGCCTGTGAACCCTTAACCCCGGGGGTTAAACTCATCTTT. Encoded protein: CACEPLTPGVKLIF.

The table lists this clone with a few counts. TCRdb shows a much larger clone's protein in place of this DNA's translation, and the two differ at residue 3, likely through a read error; the protein shown is translated from the DNA. The chain is built from TRDV2 and TRDJ3; the match to TRDD3 covers 8 bases. CDR1 GEAIGNYY and CDR2 EKD come from the germline V gene. CDR3 size: 19 residues. The CDR3 DNA reads as TGTGCCTATGACGTAACTGGGGGTCGGAGCTCCTGGGACACCCGACAGATGTTTTTC. It is translated as CAYDVTGGRSSWDTRQMFF.

A word on this clone: The TCRdb record carries a much larger clone's protein, which differs from this DNA's translation at residue 17; a read error is the likely cause, and the protein listed here is the DNA translation. The rearrangement links TRDV2 to TRDJ1, with TRDD3 matching over 12 bases. Germline CDR1 GEAIGNYY, CDR2 EKD. The CDR3 has 18 amino acids. CDR3 DNA: TGTGCCTGTGACCCCGCTGGGGGATACGGGACAAGGACCGATAAACTCACCTTT. This translates into CACDPAGGYGTRTDKLTF.

This clone was recorded at least ten times. A much larger clonotype is one base distant, so this may be a read error. The rearrangement uses TRDV2 and TRDJ1, with D possibly being TRDD3 (6 bases). The CDR3 is made up of 17 amino acids. The germline V gene has CDR1 GEAIGNYY and CDR2 EKD. This CDR3 is CAYDTVGGKTDTDKLIF. Here the CDR3 DNA reads TGTGCCTATGACACCGTTGGGGGGAAAACGGATACCGATAAACTCATCTTT.

A remark on this clone: The mismatch at residue 6 between this DNA's translation and the TCRdb protein of a much larger clone likely reflects a read error; the protein shown is translated from the DNA. The chain links TRDV2 to TRDJ2; maybe TRDD3 (6 bases). The CDR3 loop spans 19 amino acids. Trimming left V 0 bases short and J 0 bases short, with 19 bases between. Germline values: CDR1 GEAIGNYY, CDR2 EKD. The CDR3 DNA is TGTGCCTGTGACACCGCGGGGGGGGAGAAAGCGACTTTGACAGCACAACTCTTCTTT. As protein: CACDTAGGEKATLTAQLFF.

This clone was observed a few times. TCRdb records a much larger clone's protein for this DNA, with a difference at residue 4 that likely arises from a read error; the protein given is the translation of the DNA. J is TRDJ1 and V is TRDV2; 9 bases are a match to TRDD3. After removal of 5 bases from V and 6 bases from J, the junction contained 24 bases not matched to a gene. The CDR3 has 19 residues. Germline V gene sequence: CDR1 GEAIGNYY, CDR2 EKD. CDR3 loop: CACGTVLGDTRRSENKLIF. The DNA of the CDR3 is TGTGCCTGTGGCACGGTACTGGGGGACACCAGGAGGTCTGAGAATAAACTCATCTTT.

This clone was found a few times. This DNA translates differently at residue 10 from the TCRdb protein, which is that of a much larger clone; a read error is likely, and the protein shown is the DNA's own translation. The rearrangement uses TRDV2 and TRDJ1, with 9 nucleotides matching TRDD3. The length of the CDR3 is 17 residues. V lost 0 bases and J lost 6; bases outside the gene matches: 13. Germline assignment: CDR1 GEAIGNYY and CDR2 EKD. The CDR3 is CACDTIGLGETKNKLIF. Written as DNA, the CDR3 is TGTGCCTGTGACACCATAGGACTGGGGGAAACCAAGAATAAACTCATCTTT.

Notes on this clone: The protein in TCRdb stems from a much larger clone and differs at residue 4 from this DNA's translation, likely a read error; here the protein is translated from the DNA. The J gene is TRDJ1, the V gene TRDV2; 8 nucleotides match TRDD3. The length of the CDR3 is 14 residues. Losses at the gene ends were 5 bases for V and 4 bases for J; bases not matched to a gene: 8. The germline CDR1 and CDR2 sequences are GEAIGNYY and EKD. The chain's CDR3 is CACGKLGALDKLIF. The DNA of the CDR3 is TGTGCCTGTGGCAAACTGGGGGCTCTCGATAAACTCATCTTT.

In its sample, this clone ranks as medium-sized (0.01 to 0.1%). A far more abundant clone sits one base away, making this likely a read error. The chain carries TRDV2 and TRDJ1; D might be TRDD3 (5 bases). Germline V CDR1 and CDR2: GEAIGNYY, EKD. The V end lost 1 base, the J end lost 1 base, and 12 bases lay between the germline ends. This CDR3 comprises 15 residues. The CDR3 sequence is CACDTVGTCTDKLIF. The CDR3 region has the DNA TGTGCCTGTGACACAGTGGGGACGTGCACCGATAAACTCATCTTT.

The chain has TRDV2 and TRDJ1; D possibly corresponds to TRDD3 (6 bases). The V gene lost 1 base and the J gene lost 0 bases, with 14 bases spanning the gap. CDR1 and CDR2 (germline): GEAIGNYY, EKD. The CDR3 runs to 16 residues. CDR3 bases: TGTGCCTGTGACACTCTCGGGGGAAAGTACACCGATAAACTCATCTTT. Translated: CACDTLGGKYTDKLIF.

This clone has only a few counts. TCRdb records a much larger clone's protein for this DNA, with a difference at residue 11 that likely arises from a read error; the protein given is the translation of the DNA. The rearrangement joins TRDV2 to TRDJ3; 7 bases line up with TRDD3. CDR3 length equals 19 residues. Germline values: CDR1 GEAIGNYY, CDR2 EKD. J lost 2 bases, V lost 0 bases, and 9 bases had no gene match. The CDR3 nucleotides read TGTGCCTGTGACACCGCTGGGGGCCTAAGCCCCTGGGACACCCGACAGATGTTTTTC. Amino acids: CACDTAGGLSPWDTRQMFF.

In this sample, this clone turned up a few times. TCRdb shows a much larger clone's protein in place of this DNA's translation, and the two differ at residue 8, likely through a read error; the protein shown is translated from the DNA. This rearrangement joins TRDV2 to TRDJ1; D unclear. Germline-derived CDR1 and CDR2 are GEAIGNYY and EKD. With 1 base removed from V and 6 bases from J, the gap between germline ends came to 29 bases. This CDR3 has 19 residues. CDR3 nucleotide sequence: TGTGCCTGTGACACGGTACTGAGGGACACCAGGAGGTCTGAGAATAAACTCATCTTT. As protein: CACDTVLRDTRRSENKLIF.

This clone was seen at least ten times. This likely stems from a read error, as it lies one base from a far larger clone. Here the CDR3 reads CACGTVGVGLYTDKLIF. The CDR3 coding sequence is TGTGCCTGTGGCACCGTTGGGGTCGGATTATACACCGATAAACTCATCTTT. The chain combines TRDV2 with TRDJ1, with D tentatively TRDD3 (5 bases). The CDR3 spans 17 residues. Germline lookup yields CDR1 GEAIGNYY and CDR2 EKD.

On this clone itself: A far larger clone lies a single base away; this is likely a read error. This chain links TRDV2 with TRDJ1; 11 bases map to TRDD3. Germline loops: CDR1 GEAIGNYY, CDR2 EKD. V was clipped by 3 bases and J by 3 bases; unmatched bases: 11. The CDR3 length is 17 residues. The CDR3 bases are TGTGCCTGTGACGTACTGGGGGATAGGGAGTACGCCGATAAACTCATCTTT. Encoded protein: CACDVLGDREYADKLIF.

This clone is labeled large. This CDR3 is also generated by other DNA sequences in the sample. The chain uses TRDV2 and TRDJ1, with D perhaps TRDD3 (5 bases). The CDR3 is 15 residues long. The germline V and J ends were trimmed by 0 bases and 0 bases, with 10 bases remaining between them. CDR1 is GEAIGNYY and CDR2 is EKD in the germline V gene. CDR3 nucleotides: TGTGCCTGTGACACCGTGGGGAATCACACCGATAAACTCATCTTT. Translating gives CACDTVGNHTDKLIF.

This clone appeared a few times. TCRdb shows a much larger clone's protein in place of this DNA's translation, and the two differ at residue 5, likely through a read error; the protein shown is translated from the DNA. V usage is TRDV2 and J usage is TRDJ1; D gene unclear. Germline assignment: CDR1 GEAIGNYY and CDR2 EKD. Trimming shortened V by 3 bases and J by 0 bases, and 16 bases separated the two germline ends. The CDR3 extends over 16 amino acids. CDR3 nucleotide sequence: TGTGCCTGTGACGCCGTTACGGAAGGGTACACCGATAAACTCATCTTT. It is translated as CACDAVTEGYTDKLIF.

Comments on this clone: The likely explanation is a read error, given a far larger clone one base away. Other nucleotide sequences from this sample produce the same CDR3. The V call is TRDV2, the J call TRDJ3; TRDD3 aligns across 8 bases. Per the germline V gene, CDR1 is GEAIGNYY and CDR2 is EKD. The CDR3 loop spans 20 amino acids. The CDR3 loop is CACDTISGGGASWDTRQMFF. The DNA of the CDR3 is TGTGCCTGTGACACTATTTCTGGGGGAGGCGCTTCCTGGGACACCCGGCAGATGTTTTTC.

This clone is termed medium-sized. This is likely an artifact of a read error, given a far larger clone one base away. The same CDR3 also results from other DNA sequences found in this sample. The rearrangement uses TRDV2 and TRDJ1, with TRDD3 matching 8 bases. Germline V gene sequence: CDR1 GEAIGNYY, CDR2 EKD. The CDR3 totals 16 residues. V lost 1 base and J lost 1; bases outside the gene matches: 7. The CDR3 here is CACDTVAGGPTDKLIF. Here the CDR3 DNA reads TGTGCCTGTGACACAGTGGCTGGGGGACCCACCGATAAACTCATCTTT.

By frequency in the sample, this clone is large. The sample contains more than one DNA sequence encoding this CDR3. This sequence joins TRDV2 and TRDJ1, with 7 bases lining up with TRDD3. This CDR3 contains 17 residues. Germline CDR1 GEAIGNYY, CDR2 EKD. J lost 0 bases, V lost 0 bases, and 9 bases had no gene match. The CDR3 loop is CACDTLGDRDYTDKLIF. Written as DNA, the CDR3 is TGTGCCTGTGACACCCTCGGGGATAGGGACTACACCGATAAACTCATCTTT.

This clone was counted only a few times. TCRdb attributes to this sequence the protein of a much larger clone, which differs from the DNA translation at residue 15; a read error is likely, and the protein displayed is translated from the DNA. This specimen includes other DNA sequences encoding the same CDR3. The chain has TRDV2 and TRDJ1; 13 nucleotides match TRDD3. The CDR3 covers 18 residues. Germline V gene data show CDR1 as GEAIGNYY and CDR2 as EKD. The CDR3 loop reads CACDVLGDTEGHTDELIF. The CDR3 DNA reads TGTGCCTGCGACGTACTGGGGGATACGGAGGGGCACACCGATGAACTCATCTTT.

This clone was counted between two and nine times. This sequence is one base from a far larger clone and is likely a read error. The same CDR3 arises from other DNA sequences in this sample as well. The CDR3 DNA sequence: TGTGCCTGTGACACCGTCGACAAAACTGGAGGATTTACCGATAAACTCATCTTT. Its protein product is CACDTVDKTGGFTDKLIF. The genes are TRDV2 and TRDJ1; a weak D match, TRDD3 (5 bases). Germline V gene sequence: CDR1 GEAIGNYY, CDR2 EKD. Trimming pared 0 bases from V and 2 bases from J, leaving 21 bases between. The CDR3 has 18 amino acids.

This clone was picked up a small number of times. TCRdb's protein, taken from a much larger clone, differs from this DNA's translation at residue 8, likely owing to a read error; the protein displayed comes from the DNA. The gene calls are TRDV2 and TRDJ1; 8 nucleotides agree with TRDD3. Germline V lookup: CDR1 GEAIGNYY, CDR2 EKD. The V gene end was trimmed by 3 bases and the J gene end by 0 bases; junction bases not matched to a gene: 14. CDR3 length: 18 residues. CDR3 coding DNA: TGTGCCTGTGACTTACTGGGGGGTACCCGCTTGGACACCGATAAACTCATCTTT. It encodes CACDLLGGTRLDTDKLIF.

This clone counts as medium-sized. It differs at one base from a far larger clone, so likely a read error. Other DNA variants within this sample encode the same CDR3. The chain has TRDV2 and TRDJ1; TRDD3 might be the D (6 bases). In germline, CDR1 is GEAIGNYY, CDR2 EKD. V was clipped by 1 base and J by 0 bases, with 11 bases between them. This CDR3 comprises 15 residues. CDR3 bases: TGTGCCTGTGACACAGTGGGGGCGTACACCGATAAACTCATCTTT. Translated, it gives CACDTVGAYTDKLIF.

This clone was seen a handful of times. The V and J genes are TRDV2 and TRDJ3; 8 bases are shared with TRDD3. CDR3 length equals 21 residues. V was pared by 2 bases and J by 0 bases, with 14 bases of the junction left unmatched. The germline V gene encodes CDR1 GEAIGNYY and CDR2 EKD. For the CDR3, the DNA is TGTGCCTGTGACAGGATTTCAACTGGGGGCTATAGCTCCTGGGACACCCGACAGATGTTTTTC. Translated: CACDRISTGGYSSWDTRQMFF.

This clone was seen a handful of times. The TCRdb protein, from a much larger clone, departs from this DNA's translation at residue 3, likely by read error; the protein shown derives from the DNA. The chain links TRDV2 to TRDJ1; TRDD3 matches at 10 bases. The CDR3 runs 19 residues. Germline lookup yields CDR1 GEAIGNYY and CDR2 EKD. CDR3 in amino acids: CAFDTVLGDPFPYTDKLIF. As DNA, the CDR3 is TGTGCCTTTGACACCGTACTGGGGGATCCGTTCCCGTACACCGATAAACTCATCTTT.

A note on this clone: The protein given by TCRdb reflects a much larger clone and differs at residue 16 from this DNA's translation, likely from a read error; the protein shown is the DNA's translation. The J gene is TRDJ1, the V gene TRDV2; 8 nucleotides match TRDD3. The CDR3 runs to 19 residues. Germline V gene data show CDR1 as GEAIGNYY and CDR2 as EKD. CDR3 sequence reads: CACDTVIGWGIYPADRLIF. CDR3 DNA sequence: TGTGCCTGTGACACCGTTATTGGGTGGGGGATTTACCCGGCCGATAGACTCATCTTT.

By share, this clone ranks as medium-sized. The same CDR3 also results from other DNA sequences found in this sample. The chain uses TRDV2 and TRDJ3; TRDD3 matches at 12 bases. Trimming cost V 3 bases and J 0 bases; bases outside gene matches: 8. Germline V gene sequence: CDR1 GEAIGNYY, CDR2 EKD. The CDR3 totals 20 residues. The CDR3 protein is CACDASTGGYHSWDTRQMFF. For the CDR3, the DNA is TGTGCCTGTGACGCTAGTACTGGGGGATACCACTCCTGGGACACCCGACAGATGTTTTTC.

A remark on this clone: A far larger clone differs by one base, so this is likely a read error. This sample includes further DNA sequences coding for the same CDR3. This chain links TRDV2 with TRDJ1, with TRDD3 matching 10 bases. Trimming cost V 2 bases and J 2 bases; bases outside gene matches: 13. Germline values: CDR1 GEAIGNYY, CDR2 EKD. This CDR3 contains 18 residues. CDR3 in DNA: TGTGCCTGTGACAGGATTTCAACTGGGGGATTTCGTACCGATAAACTCATCTTT. Its protein product is CACDRISTGGFRTDKLIF.

As regards this clone: A far larger clone is a single base away, which makes a read error likely. Because the CDR3's place on the DNA is in doubt, the DNA is left out and the CDR3 is given as listed by TCRdb. This same CDR3 is encoded by further DNA sequences in the sample. This CDR3 is CACDTLPTWGIGTHYTDKLIF. The chain has TRDV2 and TRDJ1; TRDD3, as called in the table, went unchecked against the DNA. The CDR3 adds up to 21 amino acids, both ends counted. CDR1 GEAIGNYY and CDR2 EKD come from the germline V gene.